A selection of T cell receptor beta chains follows, all from one sample in a study of T-cell memory formation after mild COVID-19. MiXCR was run by TCRdb on the 5' RACE reads, yielding one entry per CDR3 protein. The table includes about 620,000 distinct CDR3 sequences, more than 15% detected once. Sequenced: PBMCs or a T cell subset sorted from them (not recorded which). All receptors come from an adult woman who had mild COVID-19 (a few samples of this study predate the infection). Cell type and time point are not known. Each CDR3 is given with its conserved first and last residue. A D gene is named only where the DNA matches it firmly. A clone size is listed for some rows: how often the clone was seen (once, few, many), or a class if it is expanded.

CDR3 DNA,CDR3 protein,clone size,J gene,V gene,D gene
TGTGCCAGCAGTGACTCTAGAAACTTTTACAATGAGCAGTTCTTC,CASSDSRNFYNEQFF,few,TRBJ2-1,TRBV6-1,.
TGCGCCAGCAGCTCCGGGACTAGCGGGGGAAGCGAGACCCAGTACTTC,CASSSGTSGGSETQYF,.,TRBJ2-5,TRBV5-1,TRBD2
TGCAGTGCTAAGAAGCAGGGATACACTGAAGCTTTCTTT,CSAKKQGYTEAFF,.,TRBJ1-1,TRBV20-1,.
TGCGCCAGCAGCTACCACGTCGAAGGTACTGAAGCTTTCTTT,CASSYHVEGTEAFF,.,TRBJ1-1,TRBV5-1,.
TGCAGCGTTGAAGAAACCGGACGAAATGAGCAGTTCTTC,CSVEETGRNEQFF,few,TRBJ2-1,TRBV29-1,.
TGTGCCATCAGTGAGTCGGGAGGAATGATAGGGAGCTCCTACAATGAGCAGTTCTTC,CAISESGGMIGSSYNEQFF,few,TRBJ2-1,TRBV10-3,.
TGTGCCAGCAGCCTGCGTGTAAGGGGGAGAGACGAGCAGTACTTC,CASSLRVRGRDEQYF,.,TRBJ2-7,TRBV14,.
TGTGCCAGCAGTTACTCGGGGGGAAAAAATTCACCCCTCCACTTT,CASSYSGGKNSPLHF,.,TRBJ1-6,TRBV6-5,.
TGTGCCAGCAGACTGGGACGGGACAATGAGCAGTTCTTC,CASRLGRDNEQFF,.,TRBJ2-1,TRBV2,.
TGTGCCATCGCGACAGGGGAGGGCACAGATACGCAGTATTTT,CAIATGEGTDTQYF,few,TRBJ2-3,TRBV10-3,TRBD1
TGTGCCAGCAGCCAAGACGGTCGGTATGGCTACACCTTC,CASSQDGRYGYTF,few,TRBJ1-2,TRBV3-1,.
TGCGCCAGCAGCCAAGATTCAGGCGGCGCGGTCGAGCAGTACTTC,CASSQDSGGAVEQYF,few,TRBJ2-7,TRBV4-1,.
TGTGCCAGCAGCTCTTCTAGGCCCGGGGAGCTGTTTTTT,CASSSSRPGELFF,.,TRBJ2-2,TRBV5-5,.
TGCGCCAGCAGCCCAACCGGGGTAGGGACCTACGAGCAGTACTTC,CASSPTGVGTYEQYF,.,TRBJ2-7,TRBV4-1,.
TGTGCCATCAGGAAGTGGACTACCTCAAACACCGGGGAGCTGTTTTTT,CAIRKWTTSNTGELFF,few,TRBJ2-2,TRBV10-3,.
TGTGCCAGCAGCTTAGAAAGCAGTTCCTACAATGAGCAGTTCTTC,CASSLESSSYNEQFF,many,TRBJ2-1,TRBV11-3,.
TGTGCCATCAGTGAGTCAGGGTTGTTGGGGACAGGGCTAAATGAGCAGTTCTTC,CAISESGLLGTGLNEQFF,few,TRBJ2-1,TRBV10-3,TRBD1
TGTGCCAGCAGCTTTTTGGCGGGGACTAGCGCTGCCTACGAGCAGTACTTC,CASSFLAGTSAAYEQYF,.,TRBJ2-7,TRBV5-5,TRBD2
TGTGCCAGCAGTTACTCAAACGGACTAGCGTGGGAGCAGTACTTC,CASSYSNGLAWEQYF,.,TRBJ2-7,TRBV6-2/TRBV6-3,TRBD2